This TCR beta chain was identified during a study of blood T cell repertoires in COVID-19. In germline, CDR1 is MNHEY, CDR2 SVGAGI. V lost 6 bases, J lost 8 bases, and 8 bases stayed unmatched. CDR3 length: 13 amino acids. Clones were read by immunoSEQ multiplex PCR, and TCRdb kept only the in-frame ones, dropping some. The repertoire holds fewer than 250,000 clones, with 70% to 90% as singletons. V usage is TRBV6-5 and J usage is TRBJ2-3; 7 positions agree with TRBD2. The sequenced material came from peripheral blood. The origin of this receptor is a woman between 40 and 55 years old with acute or convalescent COVID-19. The CDR3 bases are TGTGCCAGCAGGGGGGGGGTCACGGGTACGCAGTATTTT. It translates to CASRGGVTGTQYF.